A selection of T cell receptor beta chains follows, all from one sample in a study of PD-1 blockade in classical Hodgkin lymphoma. Profiling relied on immunoSEQ multiplex PCR, and the TCRdb table lists in-frame clones only, not all of them. The profile shows about 30,000 clones, about 85% of them singletons. The sequenced sample consisted of CD4+ T cells from blood. The receptors here all came from a human donor with classical Hodgkin lymphoma. Each CDR3 is given with its conserved first and last residue.

V gene: TRBV5-3; CDR3 length: 14; CDR3 protein: CARSKQERYYGYTF
V gene: TRBV28; CDR3 length: 13; CDR3 protein: CASRPGVTEKLFF
V gene: TRBV7-9; CDR3 length: 13; CDR3 protein: CASSRTRNTEAFF
V gene: TRBV2; CDR3 length: 14; CDR3 protein: CASSEALRVTEAFF
V gene: TRBV27; CDR3 length: 19; CDR3 protein: CASSLFEEGFLGGLNEQFF
V gene: TRBV6-1; CDR3 length: 13; CDR3 protein: CASSNGRNTEAFF
V gene: TRBV19; CDR3 length: 12; CDR3 protein: CASQGPNQPQHF
V gene: TRBV6-6; CDR3 length: 14; CDR3 protein: CAGSWRATNQPQHF
V gene: TRBV6-1; CDR3 length: 12; CDR3 protein: CASSPGGYGYTF
V gene: TRBV20-1; CDR3 length: 11; CDR3 protein: CSAGQQTEAFF
V gene: TRBV2; CDR3 length: 13; CDR3 protein: CASKEGQGQPQHF
V gene: TRBV5-1; CDR3 length: 15; CDR3 protein: CASSLDGVAKNIQYF
V gene: TRBV27; CDR3 length: 14; CDR3 protein: CASSRTRGGYGYTF
V gene: TRBV9; CDR3 length: 18; CDR3 protein: CASSVNPGLAGGGETQYF
V gene: TRBV10-1; CDR3 length: 13; CDR3 protein: CASSGDRVYGYTF
V gene: TRBV6-1; CDR3 length: 14; CDR3 protein: CASSGVLQAYEQYF
V gene: TRBV7-7; CDR3 length: 15; CDR3 protein: CASSLAHTENEKLFF
V gene: TRBV4-1; CDR3 length: 16; CDR3 protein: CASSQGSRGSNQPQHF
V gene: TRBV10-3; CDR3 length: 14; CDR3 protein: CAIGSGAMAETQYF
V gene: TRBV13; CDR3 length: 14; CDR3 protein: CASSPNMGETEAFF
V gene: TRBV6-1; CDR3 length: 15; CDR3 protein: CASTPGEGFTGELFF
V gene: TRBV7-2; CDR3 length: 14; CDR3 protein: CASSLVSGSDTQYF
V gene: TRBV19; CDR3 length: 15; CDR3 protein: CASSPIPGPSYEQYF
V gene: TRBV2; CDR3 length: 14; CDR3 protein: CASNPLSSYNEQFF
V gene: TRBV10-3; CDR3 length: 14; CDR3 protein: CAISDRGLGNTIYF
V gene: TRBV5-1; CDR3 length: 13; CDR3 protein: CASSLETNYGYTF
V gene: TRBV14; CDR3 length: 13; CDR3 protein: CASALAGGYEQYF
V gene: TRBV5-1; CDR3 length: 15; CDR3 protein: CASGPGLMANEKLFF
V gene: TRBV15; CDR3 length: 16; CDR3 protein: CATRPGLAVGVETQYF
V gene: TRBV6-5; CDR3 length: 16; CDR3 protein: CASSSVGGVGNQPQHF
V gene: TRBV6-1; CDR3 length: 15; CDR3 protein: CASSEQAILKNIQYF
V gene: TRBV4-2; CDR3 length: 17; CDR3 protein: CASSQIHRTGRDSPLHF
V gene: TRBV7-8; CDR3 length: 14; CDR3 protein: CASSRTSGAVKLFF
V gene: TRBV2; CDR3 length: 13; CDR3 protein: CASSNLGLETQYF
V gene: TRBV2; CDR3 length: 17; CDR3 protein: CASRVQARPRAQETQYF
V gene: TRBV5-6; CDR3 length: 14; CDR3 protein: CASSADRGLSRAFF
V gene: TRBV29-1; CDR3 length: 15; CDR3 protein: CSVQQGWGMNTEAFF
V gene: TRBV11-3; CDR3 length: 16; CDR3 protein: CASSLEGGSSYNEQFF
V gene: TRBV29-1; CDR3 length: 11; CDR3 protein: CSVEWGDTQYF
V gene: TRBV11-2; CDR3 length: 16; CDR3 protein: CASSSPRGRAYNEQFF
V gene: TRBV7-9; CDR3 length: 15; CDR3 protein: CASSLALLLWDTQYF
V gene: TRBV6-5; CDR3 length: 13; CDR3 protein: CASSYLPYQPQHF
V gene: TRBV19; CDR3 length: 15; CDR3 protein: CASRARGEANYGYTF
V gene: TRBV5-6; CDR3 length: 15; CDR3 protein: CASSQSGRPYNEQFF
V gene: TRBV5-6; CDR3 length: 15; CDR3 protein: CASSFREGRGETQYF
V gene: TRBV4-2; CDR3 length: 15; CDR3 protein: CASRDGTATSKEQFF
V gene: TRBV11-3; CDR3 length: 15; CDR3 protein: CASSSTSVPYNEQFF
V gene: TRBV18; CDR3 length: 16; CDR3 protein: CASSLSLAGRGDTQYF
V gene: TRBV18; CDR3 length: 16; CDR3 protein: CASSPIGTGGEQTQYF
V gene: TRBV6-5; CDR3 length: 14; CDR3 protein: CASTKGGSPDTQYF
V gene: TRBV6-9; CDR3 length: 19; CDR3 protein: CASSSMGPRSLYSNQPQHF
V gene: TRBV27; CDR3 length: 17; CDR3 protein: CASQFLLGSSGANVLTF
V gene: TRBV2; CDR3 length: 13; CDR3 protein: CASEGGSNYGYTF